This entry lists 3 T cell receptor beta chains sequenced from one sample in a study of tumor-infiltrating lymphocytes in oesophageal squamous cell carcinoma (dated by TCRdb to 2015 to 2016). Library generation was performed with PCR. The instrument given in TCRdb is Illumina HiSeq 2000. The public reads were quality trimmed at Q25 with fastp and then assembled into clones with MiXCR by TCRdb, keeping productive beta chains. Entries that share a CDR3 protein sequence are merged under the most common genes and DNA. The sample contains approximately 12,000 distinct CDR3 sequences, roughly 51% of them found a single time. Around 40% of the sample rests with the top ten. Specimen: esophageal tumor tissue. The receptors here all came from a female donor with esophageal squamous cell carcinoma.

This chain links TRBV25-1 with TRBJ1-1; D is unclear. V was trimmed by 3 bases and J by 5 bases, leaving 13 bases between them. This CDR3 region has 14 residues. Germline CDR1 reads MGHDK; CDR2 reads SYGVNS. CDR3 region: CASSDVAGRTEAFF. For the CDR3, the DNA is TGTGCCAGCAGTGATGTGGCAGGACGAACTGAAGCTTTCTTT.

This clonotype has a count of ten or more. The CDR3 spells CASSWGQTNEQFF. In DNA, the CDR3 is TGTGCCAGCAGCTGGGGACAGACAAATGAGCAGTTCTTC. This chain connects TRBV7-2 to TRBJ2-1; 7 positions agree with TRBD1. Germline V CDR1 and CDR2: SGHTA, FQGNSA. V lost 4 bases to trimming and J lost 7 bases; unmatched junction nucleotides: 4. CDR3 length: 13 residues. Combining the CDR3 with reference TRBV7-2 and TRBJ2-1 gives the whole variable domain GAGVSQSPSNKVTEKGKDVELRCDPISGHTALYWYRQSLGQGLEFLIYFQGNSAPDKSGLPSDRFSAERTGGSVSTLTIQRTQQEDSAVYLCASSWGQTNEQFFGPGTRLTVL.

This chain connects TRBV7-2 to TRBJ2-5, with 12 bases lining up with TRBD2. The end of the DNA fits TRBJ2-7 better, so the J call may be wrong. CDR1 SGHTA and CDR2 FQGNSA come from the germline V gene. The CDR3 totals 14 residues. Here the CDR3 reads CASSLLAGGGEQYF. The CDR3 DNA reads as TGTGCCAGCAGCCTACTAGCGGGAGGCGGCGAGCAGTACTTC.